This is a list of T cell receptor beta chains from one sample in a study of blood T cell repertoires in COVID-19. Produced via immunoSEQ multiplex PCR; TCRdb's table is partial and in-frame only. The sample includes about 26,000 clones, 83% of them seen just once. Material: peripheral blood. The source of these receptors is a human donor in a cohort sampled during active COVID-19. Both conserved end residues are part of each CDR3. Each record gives: V gene, J gene, CDR3 protein.

>TRBV6-6|TRBJ2-7
CASWSGGPSYEQYF
>TRBV9|TRBJ2-1
CASSVVSASGGGEQFF
>TRBV25-1|TRBJ2-2
CASSLSANTGELFF
>TRBV5-1|TRBJ1-4
CASSLESGLGEKLFF
>TRBV30|TRBJ1-6
CAWSWGLGGSPLHF
>TRBV12-5|TRBJ2-6
CASGLPISPGTGAGANVLTF
>TRBV6-5|TRBJ2-1
CLSTSGIGYEQFF
>TRBV19|TRBJ2-2
CASSIPWTFTPNTGELFF
>TRBV9|TRBJ2-1
CASSFTSGGVNEQFF
>TRBV4-3|TRBJ1-1
CASRRDRGNTEAFF
>TRBV28|TRBJ1-2
CASSVDRGLGYTF
>TRBV25-1|TRBJ2-2
CASNGRWGSGELFF
>TRBV4-3|TRBJ2-1
CASSQEVTAYNEQFF
>TRBV19|TRBJ2-7
CASRTGTSHEQYF
>TRBV10-3|TRBJ1-1
CAISESAGTEAFF
>TRBV2|TRBJ2-5
CASRVGTPGETQYF
>TRBV28|TRBJ1-2
CASSRQGINYGYTF
>TRBV7-9|TRBJ2-5
CASSPLRQETQYF
>TRBV19|TRBJ2-6
CASSRGTLYGANVLTF
>TRBV14|TRBJ2-1
CASSFWEGPPNNEQFF
>TRBV6-2/TRBV6-3|TRBJ1-1
CASSLTLNTEAFF
>TRBV27|TRBJ1-4
CASSLDRAGKLFF
>TRBV29-1|TRBJ1-2
CSVGGTGYGYTF
>TRBV18|TRBJ2-1
CASSYDFGKGYEQFF
>TRBV28|TRBJ2-3
CASSLYRVDTQYF
>TRBV7-2|TRBJ1-3
CASRPNLGAGGNTIYF
>TRBV24-1|TRBJ2-1
CATSDRQGAEGADEQFF
>TRBV29-1|TRBJ2-7
CSVAPREQRELYEQYF
>TRBV29-1|TRBJ2-1
CSVEFGLEEYNEQFF
>TRBV7-9|TRBJ2-1
CASSAPSRQNEQFF
>TRBV4-2|TRBJ2-7
CASSQGTTGGTYEQYF
>TRBV5-4|TRBJ1-1
CASSHTGYAEAFF
>TRBV3-1/TRBV3-2|TRBJ2-3
CASSHFGLAGGLLTDTQYF
>TRBV7-2|TRBJ1-2
CASSPSGGGYTF
>TRBV5-1|TRBJ1-1
CASSPAQGSPFF
>TRBV5-1|TRBJ2-1
CASTRSGFNEQFF
>TRBV19|TRBJ1-2
CASSLSRQGNYGYTF
>TRBV2|TRBJ1-2
CASSDLRDSNYGYTF
>TRBV6-5|TRBJ2-5
CASSTRSGGRETQYF
>TRBV16|TRBJ1-5
CASSHAGGYQPQHF
>TRBV19|TRBJ1-1
CASSYRGHTEAFF
>TRBV28|TRBJ2-7
CASSLADEQYF
>TRBV2|TRBJ2-7
CATSDSSYEQYF
>TRBV15|TRBJ1-5
CATSRDPGSNQPQHF
>TRBV12-3/TRBV12-4|TRBJ2-7
CASSLGPTYEQYF
>TRBV10-3|TRBJ1-2
CAISGGQGANYGYTF
>TRBV4-1|TRBJ2-1
CASSLSGTRGLNEQFF
>TRBV18|TRBJ1-6
CASSPPGTLILHF
>TRBV6-5|TRBJ2-5
CASSRPGEETQYF
>TRBV12-5|TRBJ1-3
CASGLGSGNTIYF
>TRBV12-3/TRBV12-4|TRBJ2-3
CASSPSNTDTQYF
>TRBV29-1|TRBJ2-7
CSVTPDSLLDYEQYF
>TRBV7-3|TRBJ2-3
CASSLSTDTQYF
>TRBV11-2|TRBJ2-3
CASSLGSSRADTQYF
>TRBV3-1/TRBV3-2|TRBJ2-7
CASRTGKYEQYF
>TRBV3-1/TRBV3-2|TRBJ1-3
CASKTGSSGNTIYF
>TRBV5-6|TRBJ2-3
CASSLVRRGLDTQYF